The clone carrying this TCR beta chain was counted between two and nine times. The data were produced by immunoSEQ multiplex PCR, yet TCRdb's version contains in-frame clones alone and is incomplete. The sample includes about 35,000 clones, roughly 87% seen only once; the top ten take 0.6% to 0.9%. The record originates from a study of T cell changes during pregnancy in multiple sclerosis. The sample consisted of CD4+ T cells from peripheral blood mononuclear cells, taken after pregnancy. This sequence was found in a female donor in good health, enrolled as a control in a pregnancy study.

The CDR3 loop is CASSYFDRATEAFF. The CDR3 DNA reads TGTGCCAGCAGTTACTTTGACAGGGCCACTGAAGCTTTCTTT. This chain links TRBV6-5 with TRBJ1-1, with 7 bases identical to TRBD1. Germline assignment: CDR1 MNHEY and CDR2 SVGAGI. There are 14 residues in the CDR3. With V trimmed by 1 base and J by 4 bases, 3 bases remained unmatched.